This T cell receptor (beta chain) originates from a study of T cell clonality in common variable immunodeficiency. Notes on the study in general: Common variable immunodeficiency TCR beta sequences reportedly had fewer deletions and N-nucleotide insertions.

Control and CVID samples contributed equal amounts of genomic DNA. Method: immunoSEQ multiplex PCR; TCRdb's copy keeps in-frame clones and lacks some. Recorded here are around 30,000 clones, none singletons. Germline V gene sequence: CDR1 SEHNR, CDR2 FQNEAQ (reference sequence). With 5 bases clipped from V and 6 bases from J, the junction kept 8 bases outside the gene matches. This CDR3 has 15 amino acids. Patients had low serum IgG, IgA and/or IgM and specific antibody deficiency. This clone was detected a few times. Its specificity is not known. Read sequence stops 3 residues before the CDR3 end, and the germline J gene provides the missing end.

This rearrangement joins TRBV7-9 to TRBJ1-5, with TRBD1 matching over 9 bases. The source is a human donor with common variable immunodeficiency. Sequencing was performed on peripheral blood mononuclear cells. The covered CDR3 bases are TGTGCCAGCAGCCTTCCGGGACAGGGTATTCAGCCC. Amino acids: CASSLPGQGIQP. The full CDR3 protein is CASSLPGQGIQPQHF.